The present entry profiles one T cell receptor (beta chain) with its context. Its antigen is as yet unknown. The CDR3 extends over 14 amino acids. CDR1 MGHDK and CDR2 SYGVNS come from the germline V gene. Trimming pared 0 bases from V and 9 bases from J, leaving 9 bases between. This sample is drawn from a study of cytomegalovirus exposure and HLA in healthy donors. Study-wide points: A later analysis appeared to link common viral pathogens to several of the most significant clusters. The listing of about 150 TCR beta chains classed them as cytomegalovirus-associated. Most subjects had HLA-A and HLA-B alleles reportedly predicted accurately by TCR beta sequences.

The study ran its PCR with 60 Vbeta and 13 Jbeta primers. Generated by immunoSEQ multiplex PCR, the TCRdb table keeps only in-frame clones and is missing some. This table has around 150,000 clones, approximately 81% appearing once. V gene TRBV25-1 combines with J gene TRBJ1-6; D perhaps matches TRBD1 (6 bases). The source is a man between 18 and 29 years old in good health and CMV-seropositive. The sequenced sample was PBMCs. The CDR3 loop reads CASSEYRGASPLHF. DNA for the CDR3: TGTGCCAGCAGTGAATACAGGGGCGCTTCACCCCTCCACTTT.